This T cell receptor beta chain appears in the sequencing data of a study of blood T cell repertoires in COVID-19. The assay was immunoSEQ multiplex PCR, and TCRdb's table has in-frame clones only and misses some. The sample lists 200,000 to 250,000 clones; about 90% were seen once. This clone was recorded only once. The TCR comes from a man under 40 with acute or convalescent COVID-19. The sequenced material came from peripheral blood.

The CDR3 coding sequence is TGTGCCAGCTCCGACGGACAGAACTATGGCTACACCTTC. Translating gives CASSDGQNYGYTF. The chain joins TRBV18 to TRBJ1-2; tentative D call: TRBD1 (6 bases). Between the trimmed V and J ends, which lost 6 bases and 2 bases, there was a span of 10 bases. This CDR3 is 13 amino acids long. Looked up from germline, CDR1 is KGHSH and CDR2 is LQKENI.